Described below is a single T cell receptor (beta chain) sequence and its context. By sample share, this clonotype is medium-sized (0.01 to 0.1%). Its antigen remains unidentified. Qualities for individual bases were not recorded, and no much larger clone is one base off. To build artificial thymic organoids, human HSPCs were aggregated with MS5 murine stromal cells transduced with human DLL1, and the aggregates were cultured at an air-liquid interface. The cells used to seed the organoids were FACS-purified CD34+CD3- hematopoietic stem and progenitor cells from which residual T cells had been depleted. Serum-free RB27 medium, consisting of RPMI 1640 supplemented with B27, FLT3L, IL-7 and ascorbic acid, was used for organoid culture. Before RNA extraction, CD3+TCRalphabeta+CD8 single positive T cells from organoids and thymus were sorted by FACS. For each sample, total RNA was purified from roughly 40,000 to 200,000 sorted cells using the RNeasy Micro kit, and RNA quality was checked on an Agilent RNA 6000 Nano chip.

CDR1 and CDR2 were assigned from the germline V gene as KGHDR and SFDVKD. The CDR3 runs 14 residues from the cysteine to the phenylalanine. CDR3 DNA is the only sequence kept; it has 42 bases, read in frame from the first base. The trim is 3 bases for V and 3 bases for J, with a gap of 10 bases between the germline ends. TCRalpha and TCRbeta libraries were amplified in separate semi-nested PCR reactions using Advantage 2 and reverse primers located in the TRAC or TRBC constant regions. First-strand cDNA synthesis used between roughly 3.5 and 550 ng of total RNA. The TCR cDNA libraries were generated by 5'-RACE using the SMARTer PCR cDNA Synthesis kit, with a poly-dT primer driving first-strand synthesis. Sample-specific 5-nucleotide barcodes were carried by the semi-nested constant-region reverse primers, and the resulting products were cleaned using the Zymo DNA Clean and Concentrator-5 kit. Pools of up to ten barcoded samples were ligated to Illumina adaptors and sequenced on an Illumina MiSeq as 2 x 150 bp paired-end reads. As for how the authors treated the data: Demultiplexed reads were aligned using BLAT against a custom library containing all human TRAV, TRAJ, TRBV, TRBD and TRBJ combinations from IMGT. The best BLAT hits were picked using pslCDnaFilter (-maxAligns=1, -ignoreIntrons), and custom Perl scripts were used to calculate clonotype frequencies. The public reads were run again by TCRdb, first through fastp at Q25 and then through MiXCR, and only productive beta chains were kept. CDR3 protein sequences are deduplicated, and each keeps its most common genes and DNA. The V and J calls here are based on TCRdb, not the publication. The sample data list almost 5,500 distinct CDR3 sequences, and less than 30% of these were observed just once. The top ten constitute more than 2.5% of the sample.

This sample was taken from a study of T cells generated in artificial thymic organoids (dated by TCRdb to 2016 to 2017). About the investigation overall: TCR alpha and beta CDR3 repertoires of in vitro artificial thymic organoid-derived CD8 single positive T cells were compared with thymic and peripheral blood naive CD8 T cells. Displayed repertoire sequencing data were described as representative of three independent experiments. What the study reported, not specific to this receptor: No skewed Valpha or Vbeta usage appeared in organoid-derived T cells, arguing against dominance of unconventional lineages or clonal expansions. CD8 single positive T cells derived from organoids showed physiological TCR clonotype diversity comparable to the diversity seen in thymic and blood naive CD8 T cells.

This sequence uses TRBV24-1 and TRBJ1-2, with the D gene call left open. Sequenced: naive CD8+ T cells grown in artificial thymic organoids from cord blood stem and progenitor cells. This specimen's cell subset or site label, interpreted: CD3+TCRalphabeta+CD8SP T cells; for blood, CD45RO-CCR7+ naive CD8+ T cells. The TCR comes from a human donor who gave cord blood stem cells for thymic organoid culture, a cardiac surgery patient who gave postnatal thymus, or a blood donor (not recorded which). The nucleotides are TGTGCCACCAGTGATCACGGGATACACTATGGCTACACCTTC. Its translation is CATSDHGIHYGYTF.